This T cell receptor (beta chain) is drawn from a study of CXCR3-negative and CXCR3-positive naive CD8 T cells. Study-wide results and caveats: Both naive subsets had comparably high diversity; memory CD8+ cells much lower. CXCR3-positive naive cells had more hydrophobic TRB CDR3s than CXCR3-negative naive cells.

In the case of this clonotype: The antigen remains undetermined.

The CDR3 extends over 17 amino acids. Germline values: CDR1 KGHSH, CDR2 LQKENI. Investigators sorted each CD8+ T cell subset in triplicate, taking under 350,000 cells each time. Naive CD8+ T lymphocytes were specified as CD45RO-CCR7+CD27+CD95-. TRB cDNA libraries were made by UMI-labeled 5' RACE. No DNA is given; TCRdb re-called the 5' RACE reads and lists each CDR3 protein once. The sample yields over 35,000 distinct CDR3 sequences, of which the top ten take up over 2%. The sample taken for sequencing was naive CXCR3- CD8+ T cells from blood. Subset reported: CD45RO-CCR7+CD27+CD95- naive CD8+ T cells lacking CXCR3 (TNR3-). This TCR was recovered from a human donor in good health. Some clones in this sample may be carry-over from other donors' samples. The chain is built from TRBV18 and TRBJ2-3. CDR3 protein: CASSHVGYYTNTDTQYF.